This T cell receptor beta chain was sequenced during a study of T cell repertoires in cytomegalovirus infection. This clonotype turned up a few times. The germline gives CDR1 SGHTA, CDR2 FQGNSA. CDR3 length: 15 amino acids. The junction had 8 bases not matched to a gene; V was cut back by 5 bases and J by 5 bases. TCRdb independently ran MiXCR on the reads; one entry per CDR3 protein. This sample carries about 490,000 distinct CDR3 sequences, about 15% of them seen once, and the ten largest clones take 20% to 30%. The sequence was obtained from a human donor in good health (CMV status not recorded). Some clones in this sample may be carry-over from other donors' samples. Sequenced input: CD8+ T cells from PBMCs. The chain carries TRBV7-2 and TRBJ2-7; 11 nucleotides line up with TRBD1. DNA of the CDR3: TGTGCCAGCAGCCTCACCCGGACAGGGGGCCACGAGCAGTACTTC. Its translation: CASSLTRTGGHEQYF.